This TCR beta chain was identified in a study of blood T cell repertoires in COVID-19. Overall study context: Samples of COVID-19 (acute and convalescent) were obtained from the United States, Italy and Spain.

V lost 4 bases and J lost 9, with 16 bases in between. From germline, CDR1 is SQVTM and CDR2 ANQGSEA. CDR3 length: 13 amino acids. Data came from immunoSEQ multiplex PCR; TCRdb stores just in-frame clones and leaves some out. The sample shows some 140,000 clones, around 79% of them seen only once. The V call is TRBV29-1, the J call TRBJ1-3, with D unclear. The origin of this receptor is a man older than 75 with acute or convalescent COVID-19. Material: peripheral blood. CDR3 sequence reads: CSVGSDYSRTIYF. CDR3 bases: TGCAGCGTTGGGTCCGATTACTCCCGCACCATATATTTT.